The clone carrying this T cell receptor beta chain was observed a few times. The assay was immunoSEQ multiplex PCR, and TCRdb's table has in-frame clones only and misses some. This sample has 110,000 to 150,000 clones, with 84% found just once. The source of the sample is a study of blood T cell repertoires in COVID-19. Looking at the study overall: Sources were T cells, B-cell-depleted T cells, or PBMCs; the material itself was cDNA or gDNA.

Germline CDR1 and CDR2: MNHEY and SVGEGT. V shed 5 bases and J 3 bases; nucleotides not matched to a gene: 3. The CDR3 sequence is 15 residues long. The receptor was isolated from a woman aged 18 to 35 who had been exposed to COVID-19. The chain couples TRBV6-2 or TRBV6-3 to TRBJ2-1, with TRBD2 matching 11 bases. Sequenced material: PBMCs or T cells enriched from blood (not recorded which). The CDR3 nucleotides are TGTGCCAGCAGTGTCGGGACTAGCGGCTACAATGAGCAGTTCTTC. It codes for CASSVGTSGYNEQFF.